A single sample gave rise to the 24 T cell receptor beta chains below, sequenced in a study of early T cells in non-severe SARS-CoV-2 infection (dated by TCRdb to the early 2020s). Preparation of the library involved 5' RACE. The data were produced on a NextSeq 500. Through fastp at Q25 and MiXCR, TCRdb rebuilt clones from the public reads, retaining in-frame beta chains. Every entry covers one CDR3 protein and lists the most common genes and DNA from its rows. Here the sample has about 89,000 distinct CDR3 sequences; about 15% occur a single time. 4.5% to 6.5% of the sample is taken by the ten largest. The sample in question was whole blood, obtained at baseline. The receptor set was obtained from an adult who was a healthcare worker with PCR-confirmed SARS-CoV-2 infection or an uninfected control (not recorded which).

This clonotype was observed a few times. The V gene is TRBV6-2 or TRBV6-3, the J gene TRBJ2-1, with 7 nucleotides matching TRBD1. V lost 8 bases and J lost 15; bases outside the gene matches: 19. The CDR3 loop spans 14 amino acids. Germline lookup yields CDR1 MNHEY and CDR2 SVGEGT. The CDR3 coding sequence is TGTGCCAGCCACTCTGGGGACAGAAAAAAGGACTCGTTCTTC. This gives the protein CASHSGDRKKDSFF.

This clonotype has more than one count but fewer than ten. This rearrangement joins TRBV29-1 to TRBJ1-2, with D unclear. V was trimmed by 4 bases and J by 4 bases, leaving 7 bases between them. Germline assignment: CDR1 SQVTM and CDR2 ANQGSEA. CDR3 length: 11 amino acids. CDR3 sequence (DNA): TGCAGCGTTGTAACGGGCTATGGCTACACCTTC. It encodes CSVVTGYGYTF.

This clonotype was observed a few times. This sequence joins TRBV20-1 and TRBJ2-3; D remains ambiguous. Between the trimmed V and J ends, which lost 6 bases and 2 bases, there was a span of 15 bases. Per the germline V gene, CDR1 is DFQATT and CDR2 is SNEGSKA (reference sequence). The CDR3 loop spans 14 amino acids. Written as DNA, the CDR3 is TGCAGTGCCACCCAGGCCATATCCACAGATACGCAGTATTTT. It encodes CSATQAISTDTQYF.

The chain uses TRBV20-1 and TRBJ2-2, with D possibly called TRBD1 or TRBD2 (5 bases each). This CDR3 comprises 15 residues. Trimming removed 3 bases at V and 4 bases at J, with 15 bases between. Germline V gives CDR1 DFQATT, CDR2 SNEGSKA (reference sequence). CDR3 residues: CSASSGRAITGELFF. As DNA, the CDR3 is TGCAGTGCTAGCTCGGGACGAGCTATCACCGGGGAGCTGTTTTTT.

The chain has TRBV12-3 or TRBV12-4 and TRBJ2-1, with 7 bases aligning to TRBD2. The CDR3 loop spans 14 amino acids. V trimming: 7 bases; J trimming: 2 bases; junction bases outside the gene matches: 5. The CDR3 sequence is CASISGGTYNEQFF. CDR3 coding DNA: TGTGCCAGCATATCGGGAGGCACCTACAATGAGCAGTTCTTC.

The chain is built from TRBV11-2 and TRBJ2-1; the D is unclear. The germline V gene has CDR1 SGHAT and CDR2 FQNNGV. Trimming pared 0 bases from V and 0 bases from J, leaving 6 bases between. The CDR3 covers 15 residues. The CDR3 protein is CASSLEASSYNEQFF. As DNA, the CDR3 is TGTGCCAGCAGCTTAGAGGCGAGCTCCTACAATGAGCAGTTCTTC.

The CDR3 nucleotides read TGTGCCAGCAGCCAATCCGGGACAGGGGAGGAGACCCAGTACTTC. This translates into CASSQSGTGEETQYF. V is TRBV3-1 and J is TRBJ2-5; TRBD1 agrees at 10 bases. Per the germline V gene, CDR1 is LGHDT and CDR2 is YNNKEL (reference sequence). The ends lost 2 bases at V and 5 bases at J; junction bases unmatched: 5. The CDR3 is 15 amino acids.

The chain joins TRBV24-1 to TRBJ2-2; TRBD2 aligns across 11 bases. The length of the CDR3 is 16 residues. Germline V lookup: CDR1 KGHDR, CDR2 SFDVKD. V gave up 7 bases and J gave up 4 bases; unmatched junction bases: 7. The CDR3 DNA follows: TGTGCCACCAGCACTAGCGGGAGTCTGAGCACCGGGGAGCTGTTTTTT. Protein sequence: CATSTSGSLSTGELFF.

V gene TRBV20-1 combines with J gene TRBJ1-1; D ambiguous. This CDR3 has 14 amino acids. V was clipped by 4 bases and J by 1 base, with 13 bases between them. Germline values: CDR1 DFQATT, CDR2 SNEGSKA (reference sequence). CDR3 residues: CSAIPEDSNTEAFF. The CDR3 DNA sequence: TGCAGTGCTATACCTGAAGATTCGAACACTGAAGCTTTCTTT.

There are many counts of this clonotype. V is TRBV7-9 and J is TRBJ2-3; D may match TRBD1 or TRBD2 (5 bases each). Looked up from germline, CDR1 is SEHNR and CDR2 is FQNEAQ (reference sequence). Trimming removed 1 base at V and 0 bases at J, with 14 bases between. The CDR3 sequence is 17 residues long. In DNA form, the CDR3 reads TGTGCCAGCAGCTTAGATGGGGCGAGGACTAGCACAGATACGCAGTATTTT. Translated: CASSLDGARTSTDTQYF. The full variable domain, in which reference TRBV7-9 and TRBJ2-3 provide the parts outside the CDR3, is DTGVSQNPRHKITKRGQNVTFRCDPISEHNRLYWYRQTLGQGPEFLTYFQNEAQLEKSRLLSDRFSAERPKGSFSTLEIQRTEQGDSAMYLCASSLDGARTSTDTQYFGPGTRLTVL.

The chain carries TRBV9 and TRBJ2-3, with unresolved D. Trimming took off 3 bases at V and 5 bases at J, with 10 bases between the two ends. This CDR3 spans 13 amino acids. Germline V gene sequence: CDR1 SGDLS, CDR2 YYNGEE. The CDR3 DNA follows: TGTGCCAGCAGCGACCGCCCTGAAGATACGCAGTATTTT. It encodes CASSDRPEDTQYF.

This clonotype was observed a few times. The CDR3 sequence: CASSYSKSVARDYEQYF. CDR3 coding DNA: TGTGCCAGCAGTTACTCGAAGTCGGTAGCGCGAGACTACGAGCAGTACTTC. The chain is built from TRBV6-5 and TRBJ2-7, with D tentatively TRBD2 (5 bases). Trimming removed 0 bases from V and 3 bases from J, with 18 bases in between. Germline V gene data show CDR1 as MNHEY and CDR2 as SVGAGI. The CDR3 covers 17 residues.

This clonotype was seen at least ten times. The V call is TRBV19, the J call TRBJ1-5, with D uncertain. CDR3 length: 12 amino acids. Germline CDR1 LNHDA, CDR2 SQIVND (reference sequence). Trimming cost V 3 bases and J 7 bases, with 7 bases left between them. This chain's CDR3 is CASSILEQPQHF. As DNA, the CDR3 is TGTGCCAGTAGTATTCTGGAGCAGCCCCAGCATTTT.

The V and J genes are TRBV28 and TRBJ2-3, with TRBD2 matching 16 bases. The CDR3 length is 17 residues. Per the germline V gene, CDR1 is MDHEN and CDR2 is SYDVKM. Trimming removed 4 bases from V and 3 bases from J; junction bases left unmatched: 4. CDR3 DNA sequence: TGTGCCAGCAGTTCGGGACTAGCGGGAGGGGAGACAGATACGCAGTATTTT. Translating gives CASSSGLAGGETDTQYF.

This chain connects TRBV12-3 or TRBV12-4 to TRBJ1-1, with D possibly TRBD1 on 6 matching bases. This CDR3 has 14 amino acids. Trimming removed 3 bases from V and 4 bases from J, with 12 bases in between. Here the CDR3 reads CASSFRSGATEAFF. CDR3 nucleotides: TGTGCCAGCAGTTTCCGTTCGGGGGCCACTGAAGCTTTCTTT.

This clonotype was observed at least ten times. This chain's CDR3 is CATSVGTDTGELFF. The CDR3 bases are TGTGCCACCAGTGTTGGCACTGATACCGGGGAGCTGTTTTTT. The rearrangement links TRBV24-1 to TRBJ2-2; D not certain. The CDR3 has 14 residues. Germline CDR1 KGHDR, CDR2 SFDVKD. V lost 5 bases and J lost 5, with 11 bases in between.

Only a few counts were recorded for this clonotype. V usage is TRBV4-2 and J usage is TRBJ1-5; D gene ambiguous. Germline assignment: CDR1 LGHNA and CDR2 YNFKEQ. Trimming pared 0 bases from V and 6 bases from J, leaving 6 bases between. The CDR3 covers 13 residues. In DNA, the CDR3 is TGTGCCAGCAGCCAAGATTATGGTCAGCCCCAGCATTTT. It encodes CASSQDYGQPQHF.

V is TRBV14 and J is TRBJ1-6; D not resolved. The germline V gene encodes CDR1 SGHDN and CDR2 FVKESK. Trimming shortened V by 5 bases and J by 10 bases, and 12 bases separated the two germline ends. The CDR3 is 13 amino acids. Here the CDR3 DNA reads TGTGCCAGCAGCGGAAGCGGGAGCTCACCCCTCCACTTT. It specifies CASSGSGSSPLHF. The full variable domain, rest sourced from reference TRBV14 and TRBJ1-6, is EAGVTQFPSHSVIEKGQTVTLRCDPISGHDNLYWYRRVMGKEIKFLLHFVKESKQDESGMPNNRFLAERTGGTYSTLKVQPAELEDSGVYFCASSGSGSSPLHFGNGTRLTVT.

This clonotype was picked up many times. The chain recombines TRBV28 with TRBJ1-5; TRBD1 might be the D (5 bases). Trimming took off 5 bases at V and 7 bases at J, with 15 bases between the two ends. The CDR3 loop spans 14 amino acids. Germline loops: CDR1 MDHEN, CDR2 SYDVKM. In DNA form, the CDR3 reads TGTGCCAGCAGTCTCACAGGTAGCCTACAGCCCCAGCATTTT. Translating it yields CASSLTGSLQPQHF.

The gene calls are TRBV27 and TRBJ2-7, with D possibly being TRBD2 (6 bases). Germline CDR1 reads MNHEY; CDR2 reads SMNVEV (reference sequence). The CDR3 extends over 15 amino acids. Trimming left V 3 bases short and J 1 base short, with 13 bases between. The CDR3 DNA reads TGTGCCAGCAGTTTCGGAGGGCAGTGGTCCTACGAGCAGTACTTC. It codes for CASSFGGQWSYEQYF.

This clonotype occurred a few times. The rearrangement links TRBV6-5 to TRBJ1-6; 11 nucleotides align to TRBD1. Trimming removed 6 bases from V and 6 bases from J; junction bases left unmatched: 4. Germline CDR1 and CDR2: MNHEY and SVGAGI. The CDR3 consists of 15 residues. CDR3 sequence reads: CASSTGTGGNSPLHF. In DNA form, the CDR3 reads TGTGCCAGCAGCACCGGGACAGGGGGTAATTCACCCCTCCACTTT.

This rearrangement joins TRBV12-3 or TRBV12-4 to TRBJ1-2; unclear D gene. The CDR3 has 13 residues. The germline V and J ends were trimmed by 6 bases and 5 bases, with 13 bases remaining between them. The DNA for the CDR3 is TGTGCCAGCAGCACCGACGGACCTTATGGCTACACCTTC. It encodes CASSTDGPYGYTF.

The genes are TRBV6-2 or TRBV6-3 and TRBJ1-2, with 8 bases matching TRBD1. The V segment lost 6 bases and the J segment 8 bases; nucleotides outside the gene matches: 8. The CDR3 has 13 residues. The germline gives CDR1 MNHEY, CDR2 SVGEGT. The CDR3 nucleotides read TGTGCCAGCAGACAAAGGACAGGGAAAGGCTACACCTTC. It yields the protein CASRQRTGKGYTF.

This clonotype showed up many times. The chain combines TRBV20-1 with TRBJ2-1, with 7 positions matching TRBD2. Trimming cost V 2 bases and J 5 bases; bases outside gene matches: 9. The length of the CDR3 is 15 residues. Germline assignment: CDR1 DFQATT and CDR2 SNEGSKA (reference sequence). The CDR3 loop is CSARTPSGTHNEQFF. The CDR3 coding sequence is TGCAGTGCTAGAACTCCTAGCGGAACGCACAATGAGCAGTTCTTC.